The clone carrying this TCR delta chain was observed many times. Antigen specificity is unknown. TCRdb pairs this DNA with a much larger clone's protein that differs at residue 14, likely a read error; the protein shown was translated from the DNA. This CDR3 region has 18 residues. Germline assignment: CDR1 GEAIGNYY and CDR2 EKD. Losses at the gene ends were 0 bases for V and 7 bases for J; bases not matched to a gene: 18. The data were obtained in a study of γδ T cells in repeated Plasmodium falciparum infection. The wider study: Malian repertoires were sampled cross-sectionally without transmission and longitudinally through febrile malaria. The study, taken as a whole, reports: Over time and infection, Vgamma9/Vdelta2+ repertoires remained highly stable and polyclonal. The Malian cohort came from a small rural village of predominantly one ethnic group. Vdelta2-negative gammadelta repertoires, largely Vdelta1+, seemingly showed infection-driven waves of new clonal selection.

TCRdb called clones anew from the multiplex PCR reads with CATT. The data contain tens of thousands of delta-chain clones, over 1.5% of them singletons. Vgamma9/Vdelta2+ and Vdelta2-negative gammadelta T cells were flow-sorted from PBMC for bulk sequencing. This sequence joins TRDV2 and TRDJ1; 8 nucleotides match TRDD3. This clonotype was sampled from a pool of human donors (malaria-infected and uninfected, not separated). Sequencing was done on a sample of gamma-delta T cells from blood. The CDR3 protein is CACDTVKRDTSLGGKLIF. The CDR3, as DNA: TGTGCCTGTGACACCGTGAAGAGGGATACGTCTTTGGGCGGTAAACTCATCTTT.